This TCR beta chain was sequenced in a study of blood T cell repertoires in COVID-19. At the level of the study: Specimens from acute and convalescent COVID-19 originated in the United States, Italy and Spain.

Donors in Cohort 3 counted as recovered after two negative PCRs, clearance, or symptom resolution. This clone has just one count. The CDR3 is 14 residues long. Germline V CDR1 and CDR2: MDHEN, SYDVKM. V was clipped by 6 bases and J by 9 bases; unmatched bases: 8. Produced via immunoSEQ multiplex PCR; TCRdb's table is partial and in-frame only. The sample lists roughly 400,000 clones, around nine tenths occurring once. The receptor's source is a woman aged 45-65 years who had recovered from COVID-19. What was sequenced was PBMCs or T cells enriched from blood (not recorded which). The rearrangement links TRBV28 to TRBJ1-5; 10 nucleotides align to TRBD1. The CDR3 bases are TGTGCCAGCAGCTCCGGGACAGGGGTGGGGCCCCAGCATTTT. The encoded protein is CASSSGTGVGPQHF.